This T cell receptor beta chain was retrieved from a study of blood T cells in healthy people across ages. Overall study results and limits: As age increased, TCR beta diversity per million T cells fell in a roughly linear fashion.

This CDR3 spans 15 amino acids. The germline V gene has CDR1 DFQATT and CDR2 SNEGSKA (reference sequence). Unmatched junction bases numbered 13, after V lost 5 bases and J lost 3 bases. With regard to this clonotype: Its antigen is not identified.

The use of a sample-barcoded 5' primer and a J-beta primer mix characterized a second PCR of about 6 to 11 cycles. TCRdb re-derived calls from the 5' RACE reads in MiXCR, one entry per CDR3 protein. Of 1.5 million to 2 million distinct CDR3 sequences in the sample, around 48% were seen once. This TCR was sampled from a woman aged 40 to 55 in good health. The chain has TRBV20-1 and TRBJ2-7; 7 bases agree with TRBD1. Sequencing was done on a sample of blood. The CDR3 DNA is TGCAGTGCTGACTCGCCGGGACAGAGGGTCTACGAGCAGTACTTC. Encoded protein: CSADSPGQRVYEQYF.